This TCR beta chain was sequenced during a study of OX40 agonist ivuxolimab in advanced cancers. A few counts support this clone. The CDR3 length is 14 residues. With 3 bases removed from V and 4 bases from J, the gap between germline ends came to 12 bases. Germline lookup yields CDR1 LNHDA and CDR2 SQIVND (reference sequence). Only in-frame clones appear in the TCRdb table, and some are missing; sequencing was by immunoSEQ multiplex PCR. The table includes approximately 45,000 clones, 86% detected once. The sequencing used CD4+ or CD8+ T cells sorted from blood, collected in a trial of the OX40 agonist ivuxolimab. V and J are TRBV19 and TRBJ1-1; D unresolved. The TCR comes from an adult with an advanced solid tumor such as melanoma, head and neck, liver or kidney cancer. The CDR3 reads CASSIRWVGTEAFF. The DNA of the CDR3 is TGTGCCAGTAGTATTCGGTGGGTGGGCACTGAAGCTTTCTTT.